The rows below give T cell receptor beta chains drawn from one sample of a study of beta chain features in type 1 diabetes. Generated by immunoSEQ multiplex PCR, the TCRdb table keeps only in-frame clones and is missing some. The data hold about 230,000 clones, with 9% to 10% observed a single time. Sequenced sample: naive CD4+ T cells from blood. The origin of the receptors is a young woman in good health. Each CDR3 is given with its conserved first and last residue. Each record gives: CDR3 DNA, CDR3 protein, CDR3 length, J gene, V gene, clone size, D gene. The D gene is left open where the match is weak. The size field is filled for only some rows; it gives once, few, many or a size class.

cdr3_nt: TGTGCCAGCTCAGGGGGACTTCCCCATTCCTACAATGAGCAGTTCTTC; cdr3_aa: CASSGGLPHSYNEQFF; cdr3_length: 16; j_call: TRBJ2-1; v_call: TRBV18; clone_size: few; d_call: .
cdr3_nt: TGTGCCAGCAGCCAAGGGACTAGCGGTGCGTCCTACAATGAGCAGTTCTTC; cdr3_aa: CASSQGTSGASYNEQFF; cdr3_length: 17; j_call: TRBJ2-1; v_call: TRBV11-2; clone_size: few; d_call: TRBD2
cdr3_nt: TGTGCCAGCAGTTCACCCCGGGACAGGGGTTTCTCTGGAAACACCATATATTTT; cdr3_aa: CASSSPRDRGFSGNTIYF; cdr3_length: 18; j_call: TRBJ1-3; v_call: TRBV7-2; clone_size: few; d_call: TRBD1
cdr3_nt: TGCGCCAGCAGCCTACATGGTGGCTACACCTTC; cdr3_aa: CASSLHGGYTF; cdr3_length: 11; j_call: TRBJ1-2; v_call: TRBV4-1; clone_size: .; d_call: .
cdr3_nt: TGTGCCAGCAGTGGGGACAGGGGAGGCGAGCAGTACTTC; cdr3_aa: CASSGDRGGEQYF; cdr3_length: 13; j_call: TRBJ2-7; v_call: TRBV2; clone_size: few; d_call: TRBD1
cdr3_nt: TGTGCCAGCAGCTTATCAGGGGGGCAAGAGACCCAGTACTTC; cdr3_aa: CASSLSGGQETQYF; cdr3_length: 14; j_call: TRBJ2-5; v_call: TRBV7-3; clone_size: .; d_call: .
cdr3_nt: TGTGCCAGCTCACTCAAAGCGGCGGGAGCAGTCACCGGGGAGCTGTTTTTT; cdr3_aa: CASSLKAAGAVTGELFF; cdr3_length: 17; j_call: TRBJ2-2; v_call: TRBV18; clone_size: few; d_call: TRBD2
cdr3_nt: TGTGCCTGGACAACAGGGGTTAATTCACCCCTCCACTTT; cdr3_aa: CAWTTGVNSPLHF; cdr3_length: 13; j_call: TRBJ1-6; v_call: TRBV30; clone_size: few; d_call: TRBD1
cdr3_nt: TGTGCCAGCAGCCAAGTGAGAGGGAGAGGCACAGATACGCAGTATTTT; cdr3_aa: CASSQVRGRGTDTQYF; cdr3_length: 16; j_call: TRBJ2-3; v_call: TRBV14; clone_size: .; d_call: .
cdr3_nt: TGTGCCAGCAGCCCCAGGGATTCTAGGCTGTTTTTT; cdr3_aa: CASSPRDSRLFF; cdr3_length: 12; j_call: TRBJ2-2; v_call: TRBV11-2; clone_size: .; d_call: .
cdr3_nt: TGTGCCAGCACCTCCGGGGTTCGCACTGAAGCTTTCTTT; cdr3_aa: CASTSGVRTEAFF; cdr3_length: 13; j_call: TRBJ1-1; v_call: TRBV27; clone_size: .; d_call: .
cdr3_nt: TGTGCCAGCCGAGGACAGGTCTACGAGCAGTACTTC; cdr3_aa: CASRGQVYEQYF; cdr3_length: 12; j_call: TRBJ2-7; v_call: TRBV6-1; clone_size: .; d_call: TRBD1
cdr3_nt: TGTGCCAGCAGCGTAAGGCTAGCGGGTGATACGCAGTATTTT; cdr3_aa: CASSVRLAGDTQYF; cdr3_length: 14; j_call: TRBJ2-3; v_call: TRBV9; clone_size: .; d_call: TRBD2
cdr3_nt: TGTGCCAGCTCACTCTCGACAGGGCTCAACACAGATACGCAGTATTTT; cdr3_aa: CASSLSTGLNTDTQYF; cdr3_length: 16; j_call: TRBJ2-3; v_call: TRBV18; clone_size: few; d_call: TRBD1
cdr3_nt: TGCGCCAGCAGCTTGGAGGTAGCCGCCTTCTACGAGCAGTACTTC; cdr3_aa: CASSLEVAAFYEQYF; cdr3_length: 15; j_call: TRBJ2-7; v_call: TRBV5-1; clone_size: few; d_call: .
cdr3_nt: TGTGCCAGCAGTTACTGGACAGGAAACGCCGGGGAGCTGTTTTTT; cdr3_aa: CASSYWTGNAGELFF; cdr3_length: 15; j_call: TRBJ2-2; v_call: TRBV6-5; clone_size: few; d_call: TRBD1
cdr3_nt: TGTGCCAGCAGCAACAGGGACGGGGCCTCTGGGGCCAACGTCCTGACTTTC; cdr3_aa: CASSNRDGASGANVLTF; cdr3_length: 17; j_call: TRBJ2-6; v_call: TRBV9; clone_size: many; d_call: .
cdr3_nt: TGCGCCAGCAGCTTGAATCAAGCTAGCACAGATACGCAGTATTTT; cdr3_aa: CASSLNQASTDTQYF; cdr3_length: 15; j_call: TRBJ2-3; v_call: TRBV5-1; clone_size: .; d_call: .
cdr3_nt: TGTGCCAGCGCGGGGGTATCCGGGGCCAACGTCCTGACTTTC; cdr3_aa: CASAGVSGANVLTF; cdr3_length: 14; j_call: TRBJ2-6; v_call: TRBV6-1; clone_size: .; d_call: TRBD2
cdr3_nt: TGTGCCAGCAGCAATATTTTGACAAGCGGAAGATTCTACGAGCAGTACTTC; cdr3_aa: CASSNILTSGRFYEQYF; cdr3_length: 17; j_call: TRBJ2-7; v_call: TRBV7-9; clone_size: .; d_call: .
cdr3_nt: TGTGCCAGCAGCTTGTCCCTAGCGGGAGGGTCCTACGAGCAGTACTTC; cdr3_aa: CASSLSLAGGSYEQYF; cdr3_length: 16; j_call: TRBJ2-7; v_call: TRBV5-4; clone_size: .; d_call: TRBD2
cdr3_nt: TGCGCCAGCAGCTTGGGTGCAGTAACCTACAATGAGCAGTTCTTC; cdr3_aa: CASSLGAVTYNEQFF; cdr3_length: 15; j_call: TRBJ2-1; v_call: TRBV5-1; clone_size: .; d_call: .
cdr3_nt: TGTGCCAGCAGTGAAATCCGGGACACCGGGGAGCTGTTTTTT; cdr3_aa: CASSEIRDTGELFF; cdr3_length: 14; j_call: TRBJ2-2; v_call: TRBV6-1; clone_size: .; d_call: .
cdr3_nt: TGTGCCAGCAGCTTAGAGGGACTAGCGGGTTTCACAGATACGCAGTATTTT; cdr3_aa: CASSLEGLAGFTDTQYF; cdr3_length: 17; j_call: TRBJ2-3; v_call: TRBV11-2; clone_size: .; d_call: TRBD2
cdr3_nt: TGTGCCAGCAGTGCGACGGACAGACCCTACGAGCAGTACTTC; cdr3_aa: CASSATDRPYEQYF; cdr3_length: 14; j_call: TRBJ2-7; v_call: TRBV6-1; clone_size: .; d_call: .
cdr3_nt: TGCGCCAGCGCATTGTCCGGGACTAGCGGTGTCGATGAGCAGTTCTTC; cdr3_aa: CASALSGTSGVDEQFF; cdr3_length: 16; j_call: TRBJ2-1; v_call: TRBV5-1; clone_size: few; d_call: TRBD2
cdr3_nt: TGCGCCAGCAGCTACAGGGGGATGAACACTGAAGCTTTCTTT; cdr3_aa: CASSYRGMNTEAFF; cdr3_length: 14; j_call: TRBJ1-1; v_call: TRBV5-1; clone_size: .; d_call: TRBD1
cdr3_nt: TGTGCCAGCAGCTTGCCAGCGGGGGGGTCCACAGATACGCAGTATTTT; cdr3_aa: CASSLPAGGSTDTQYF; cdr3_length: 16; j_call: TRBJ2-3; v_call: TRBV5-6; clone_size: .; d_call: TRBD2
cdr3_nt: TGTGCCAGCAGAAAAGGGAGTTCCACAGATACGCAGTATTTT; cdr3_aa: CASRKGSSTDTQYF; cdr3_length: 14; j_call: TRBJ2-3; v_call: TRBV2; clone_size: .; d_call: .
cdr3_nt: TGTGCCAGCAGTTTAATGCAGGGCTCTATCTCTGGGGCCAACGTCCTGACTTTC; cdr3_aa: CASSLMQGSISGANVLTF; cdr3_length: 18; j_call: TRBJ2-6; v_call: TRBV27; clone_size: .; d_call: .
cdr3_nt: TGTGCCAGTATTTTTACCCCGGGACAGGGAGCTTTCTTT; cdr3_aa: CASIFTPGQGAFF; cdr3_length: 13; j_call: TRBJ1-1; v_call: TRBV19; clone_size: .; d_call: TRBD1
cdr3_nt: TGTGCCAGCAGGCCGGGACAGAGGAACAATGAGCAGTTCTTC; cdr3_aa: CASRPGQRNNEQFF; cdr3_length: 14; j_call: TRBJ2-1; v_call: TRBV6-1; clone_size: .; d_call: TRBD1
cdr3_nt: TGTGCCTGGAGACGGGGGGCTGGCAATGAGCAGTTCTTC; cdr3_aa: CAWRRGAGNEQFF; cdr3_length: 13; j_call: TRBJ2-1; v_call: TRBV30; clone_size: .; d_call: .
cdr3_nt: TGTGCCTGGACAGGGGGCAGGTACACTGAAGCTTTCTTT; cdr3_aa: CAWTGGRYTEAFF; cdr3_length: 13; j_call: TRBJ1-1; v_call: TRBV30; clone_size: .; d_call: TRBD1
cdr3_nt: TGCGCCAGCAGCTTGGCCGGTCTGGACACCGGGGAGCTGTTTTTT; cdr3_aa: CASSLAGLDTGELFF; cdr3_length: 15; j_call: TRBJ2-2; v_call: TRBV5-1; clone_size: few; d_call: .
cdr3_nt: TGTGCCTTTAAGCGGGACAGGGGCCCCGATGAGCAGTTCTTC; cdr3_aa: CAFKRDRGPDEQFF; cdr3_length: 14; j_call: TRBJ2-1; v_call: TRBV30; clone_size: .; d_call: TRBD1
cdr3_nt: TGTGCCAGCAGCAAAGTCCCAGGGCGCTATGGCTACACCTTC; cdr3_aa: CASSKVPGRYGYTF; cdr3_length: 14; j_call: TRBJ1-2; v_call: TRBV21-1; clone_size: .; d_call: .
cdr3_nt: TGTGCCAGCAGCTTAAGGCAGGGGGTAGGCTACACCTTC; cdr3_aa: CASSLRQGVGYTF; cdr3_length: 13; j_call: TRBJ1-2; v_call: TRBV7-3; clone_size: .; d_call: TRBD1
cdr3_nt: TGTGCCTGGAGTGTCTTGACAGGGAGGTCCGAGCAGTACTTC; cdr3_aa: CAWSVLTGRSEQYF; cdr3_length: 14; j_call: TRBJ2-7; v_call: TRBV30; clone_size: few; d_call: .
cdr3_nt: TGTGCCAGCAGCTTGGAACTAAACCAAGAGACCCAGTACTTC; cdr3_aa: CASSLELNQETQYF; cdr3_length: 14; j_call: TRBJ2-5; v_call: TRBV5-4; clone_size: few; d_call: .
cdr3_nt: TGTGCCAGCAGCGTAGTCCACAGGGCGAACACTGAAGCTTTCTTT; cdr3_aa: CASSVVHRANTEAFF; cdr3_length: 15; j_call: TRBJ1-1; v_call: TRBV9; clone_size: few; d_call: .
cdr3_nt: TGTGCCAGCAGTGCCGGGACTAGCGGGGGGTTAGAGACCCAGTACTTC; cdr3_aa: CASSAGTSGGLETQYF; cdr3_length: 16; j_call: TRBJ2-5; v_call: TRBV6-1; clone_size: .; d_call: TRBD2
cdr3_nt: TGCGCCAGCAGCTTGGTTGAGGGAAACAATGAGCAGTTCTTC; cdr3_aa: CASSLVEGNNEQFF; cdr3_length: 14; j_call: TRBJ2-1; v_call: TRBV5-1; clone_size: .; d_call: .
cdr3_nt: TGTGCCAGCAGTAAGGGACAGGCTGGCTATGGCTACACCTTC; cdr3_aa: CASSKGQAGYGYTF; cdr3_length: 14; j_call: TRBJ1-2; v_call: TRBV2; clone_size: few; d_call: TRBD1
cdr3_nt: TGTGCCAGCAGCTTCAGCGGGAGCATAAACAATGAGCAGTTCTTC; cdr3_aa: CASSFSGSINNEQFF; cdr3_length: 15; j_call: TRBJ2-1; v_call: TRBV7-9; clone_size: few; d_call: TRBD2
cdr3_nt: TGCGCCAGCAGTGGGACTAGCGGGAGTCAGTACAATGAGCAGTTCTTC; cdr3_aa: CASSGTSGSQYNEQFF; cdr3_length: 16; j_call: TRBJ2-1; v_call: TRBV10-2; clone_size: .; d_call: TRBD2
cdr3_nt: TGTGCCAGCAGCCAAGATGATGACGGGAGGACATACAATGAGCAGTTCTTC; cdr3_aa: CASSQDDDGRTYNEQFF; cdr3_length: 17; j_call: TRBJ2-1; v_call: TRBV4-2; clone_size: .; d_call: TRBD2
cdr3_nt: TGTGCCAGCAGCCCAAGACAGGGTAGTTTGAACACTGAAGCTTTCTTT; cdr3_aa: CASSPRQGSLNTEAFF; cdr3_length: 16; j_call: TRBJ1-1; v_call: TRBV9; clone_size: .; d_call: TRBD1
cdr3_nt: TGTGCCTGGAGCTCCGGGAGGGGCTACAATGAGCAGTTCTTC; cdr3_aa: CAWSSGRGYNEQFF; cdr3_length: 14; j_call: TRBJ2-1; v_call: TRBV30; clone_size: few; d_call: TRBD2
cdr3_nt: TGTGCCAGCAGCTTGGCAGCGGGAGCGGATACGCAGTATTTT; cdr3_aa: CASSLAAGADTQYF; cdr3_length: 14; j_call: TRBJ2-3; v_call: TRBV5-6; clone_size: few; d_call: TRBD2
cdr3_nt: TGTGCCTGGAGTGTAGGGGGCAGATTCAATGAGCAGTTCTTC; cdr3_aa: CAWSVGGRFNEQFF; cdr3_length: 14; j_call: TRBJ2-1; v_call: TRBV30; clone_size: few; d_call: TRBD1
cdr3_nt: TGTGCCAGCAGCCCCTTAACCTCCTACGAGCAGTACTTC; cdr3_aa: CASSPLTSYEQYF; cdr3_length: 13; j_call: TRBJ2-7; v_call: TRBV12-1; clone_size: .; d_call: .
cdr3_nt: TGTGCCAGTAGACGGACAGGGGGCAACTATGGCTACACCTTC; cdr3_aa: CASRRTGGNYGYTF; cdr3_length: 14; j_call: TRBJ1-2; v_call: TRBV19; clone_size: few; d_call: TRBD1
cdr3_nt: TGTGCCAGCAGTCCATACGGCGGGTCAGCCTACGAGCAGTACTTC; cdr3_aa: CASSPYGGSAYEQYF; cdr3_length: 15; j_call: TRBJ2-7; v_call: TRBV28; clone_size: few; d_call: .
cdr3_nt: TGCGCCAGCAGCGGAACAGGGGGCTTAAACACTGAAGCTTTCTTT; cdr3_aa: CASSGTGGLNTEAFF; cdr3_length: 15; j_call: TRBJ1-1; v_call: TRBV5-1; clone_size: few; d_call: TRBD1